This T cell receptor (beta chain) is from a study of beta chain features in type 1 diabetes. At the level of the study: Investigators examined 85 million to 110 million sorted cells across all samples.

The CDR3 covers 15 residues. Trimming shortened V by 2 bases and J by 4 bases, and 15 bases separated the two germline ends. CDR1 and CDR2 from the germline V gene are SGHRS and YFSETQ. Sequenced material consisted of expressed TCRB transcripts (all of the isolated RNA was reverse transcribed). The method was immunoSEQ multiplex PCR; TCRdb's version includes in-frame clones alone and lacks a portion of them. The repertoire holds about 470,000 clones, with 30% as singletons. This receptor was taken from a man aged 18 to 29 in good health. The sample taken for sequencing was naive CD4+ T cells from blood. The chain joins TRBV5-1 to TRBJ2-5; D is unclear. The CDR3 protein is CASSLIDGDPETQYF. The CDR3 DNA reads as TGCGCCAGCAGCTTAATCGACGGTGACCCAGAGACCCAGTACTTC.